The clone carrying this T cell receptor beta chain was recorded at least ten times. Time point reported: patch test 1, 2 weeks after DPC sensitization. Treatment denoted: therapeutic diphenylcyclopropenone sensitization with weekly scalp DPC. Venepuncture was done earlier than the placement of each patch test. Unique molecular identifiers were attached to individual cDNA molecules during library preparation. TCRdb reprocessed the RACE reads with MiXCR, giving one entry per CDR3 protein. The sample records 370,000 or so distinct CDR3 sequences, approximately 5% being singletons. V was clipped by 11 bases and J by 0 bases, with 17 bases between them. This CDR3 has 14 residues. CDR1 is MNHEY, CDR2 SMNVEV, per germline (reference sequence). The entry originates in a study of human T cells and chemical hapten exposure. About the study: The patients were mostly female; they had alopecia areata, totalis or universalis.

Sequences were derived from whole blood, sampled in connection with sensitization to the hapten diphenylcyclopropenone (DPC). The clonotype comes from a woman in her 50s with alopecia areata. Some clones in this sample may be carry-over from other donors' samples. The chain has TRBV27 and TRBJ2-7; no reliable D call. CDR3 sequence (DNA): TGTGCCCCCTCAAGTGCCACCATCTCCTACGAGCAGTACTTC. Translated: CAPSSATISYEQYF.